The clone carrying this TCR beta chain was counted a few times. This entry comes from a study of cytomegalovirus exposure and HLA in healthy donors. Amplification used 60 Vbeta primers and 13 Jbeta primers. Clones were read by immunoSEQ multiplex PCR, and TCRdb kept only the in-frame ones, dropping some. The table lists 100,000 to 150,000 clones, around 73% of them singletons. This sequence originates from a man aged 25 to 45 in good health and CMV-seropositive. The specimen sequenced was PBMCs.

This CDR3 reads CASSLYGDRAYEQYF. CDR3 nucleotide sequence: TGTGCCAGCAGTTTATATGGGGACAGGGCCTACGAGCAGTACTTC. The V gene is TRBV27, the J gene TRBJ2-7, with TRBD1 matching 9 bases. This CDR3 has 15 amino acids. The V gene's germline CDR1 is MNHEY and CDR2 SMNVEV (reference sequence). V was clipped by 1 base and J by 2 bases; unmatched bases: 3.